What follows are 27 T cell receptor beta chains derived from one specimen sequenced in a study of siplizumab effects on memory and regulatory T cells. The table came from immunoSEQ multiplex PCR; TCRdb's copy has only in-frame clones and leaves some out. The repertoire consists of 90,000 to 120,000 clones, with more than 85% occurring once and the leading ten covering approximately 0.6%. Sequencing input: Tregs sorted from blood. The receptors stem from a human donor in good health.

This clone was found once. The genes are TRBV5-1 and TRBJ1-2; 9 bases fit TRBD1. The germline CDR1 and CDR2 sequences are SGHRS and YFSETQ. J lost 6 bases, V lost 4 bases, and 4 bases had no gene match. The CDR3 extends over 13 amino acids. CDR3 sequence (DNA): TGCGCCAGCAGCCTTGGGACAGGGCATGGCTACACCTTC. Its translation: CASSLGTGHGYTF. Combining the CDR3 with reference TRBV5-1 and TRBJ1-2 gives the whole variable domain KAGVTQTPRYLIKTRGQQVTLSCSPISGHRSVSWYQQTPGQGLQFLFEYFSETQRNKGNFPGRFSGRQFSNSRSEMNVSTLELGDSALYLCASSLGTGHGYTFGSGTRLTVV.

The chain couples TRBV25-1 to TRBJ1-1; D gene uncertain. Trimming removed 1 base from V and 10 bases from J, with 16 bases in between. From germline, CDR1 is MGHDK and CDR2 SYGVNS. This CDR3 has 14 amino acids. CDR3 DNA sequence: TGTGCCAGCAGTGAATCTTGGGTCGGGGAGAGAGCTTTCTTT. It is translated as CASSESWVGERAFF.

This clone was counted between two and nine times. The chain links TRBV11-2 to TRBJ1-6, with D unclear. Trimming pared 1 base from V and 10 bases from J, leaving 8 bases between. Germline lookup yields CDR1 SGHAT and CDR2 FQNNGV. This CDR3 region has 13 residues. The CDR3 protein is CASSLVSYSPLHF. The CDR3 DNA is TGTGCCAGCAGCTTAGTTAGTTACTCACCCCTCCACTTT.

The V gene is TRBV19, the J gene TRBJ2-7; the match to TRBD2 covers 11 bases. Looked up from germline, CDR1 is LNHDA and CDR2 is SQIVND (reference sequence). The junction had 5 bases not matched to a gene; V was cut back by 4 bases and J by 3 bases. CDR3 length: 15 residues. CDR3 DNA sequence: TGTGCCAGTAGTAGGACTAGCGGGCGGGTCTACGAGCAGTACTTC. Protein: CASSRTSGRVYEQYF.

The V call is TRBV27, the J call TRBJ2-6; D is ambiguous. Germline lookup yields CDR1 MNHEY and CDR2 SMNVEV (reference sequence). The CDR3 length is 15 residues. V lost 5 bases, J lost 2 bases, and 10 bases lay in between. CDR3: CASSLRMTGANVLTF. The CDR3 nucleotides read TGTGCCAGCAGTCTAAGGATGACTGGGGCCAACGTCCTGACTTTC.

The chain couples TRBV6-6 to TRBJ2-2; D is unresolved. Germline V gives CDR1 MNHNY, CDR2 SVGAGI (reference sequence). The CDR3 spans 16 residues. V shed 6 bases and J shed 1 base, with 15 bases lying between them. The CDR3 loop is CASRFPRSENTGELFF. CDR3 DNA: TGTGCCAGCAGGTTCCCACGATCGGAGAACACCGGGGAGCTGTTTTTT.

The V call is TRBV5-1, the J call TRBJ1-1; D call uncertain. Trimming took off 4 bases at V and 5 bases at J, with 18 bases between the two ends. The CDR3 runs to 15 residues. Germline CDR1 and CDR2: SGHRS and YFSETQ. CDR3 coding DNA: TGCGCCAGCAGCCCTACTGGACCGACCTGGACTGAAGCTTTCTTT. This gives the protein CASSPTGPTWTEAFF.

The chain couples TRBV5-5 to TRBJ1-5, with TRBD1 matching over 8 bases. Germline V gene sequence: CDR1 SGHKS, CDR2 YYEKEE (reference sequence). The CDR3 is 14 amino acids. With V trimmed by 0 bases and J by 9 bases, 5 bases remained unmatched. The CDR3 reads CASSLAAGGAPQHF. DNA for the CDR3: TGTGCCAGCAGCTTGGCCGCAGGGGGCGCGCCCCAGCATTTT.

This chain uses TRBV7-9 with TRBJ1-1, with D tentatively TRBD1 (5 bases). The CDR3 is 15 residues long. The V gene's germline CDR1 is SEHNR and CDR2 FQNEAQ (reference sequence). The germline V and J ends were trimmed by 0 bases and 4 bases, with 12 bases remaining between them. The CDR3 region has the DNA TGTGCCAGCAGCTTAGCGCCAGGGACGGGCACTGAAGCTTTCTTT. Translating it yields CASSLAPGTGTEAFF.

The chain carries TRBV30 and TRBJ2-1; tentative D call: TRBD2 (5 bases). The V end was cut by 2 bases, the J end by 9 bases, with 8 bases between. Per the germline V gene, CDR1 is GTSNPN and CDR2 is SVGIG (reference sequence). The CDR3 runs to 11 residues. Written as DNA, the CDR3 is TGTGCCTGGAGTAATCGGGGTGAGCAGTTCTTC. Translated, it gives CAWSNRGEQFF.

This chain connects TRBV19 to TRBJ2-5; no firm D call. Trimming removed 1 base at V and 4 bases at J, with 10 bases between. Germline CDR1 reads LNHDA; CDR2 reads SQIVND (reference sequence). The CDR3 is made up of 14 amino acids. CDR3 DNA: TGTGCCAGTAGTATAGCGACATGGGGAGAGACCCAGTACTTC. It yields the protein CASSIATWGETQYF.

The J gene is TRBJ2-7, the V gene TRBV27; the match to TRBD1 covers 9 bases. V lost 7 bases and J lost 3; bases outside the gene matches: 4. CDR3 length: 13 amino acids. Per the germline V gene, CDR1 is MNHEY and CDR2 is SMNVEV (reference sequence). DNA of the CDR3: TGTGCCAGCAAACCGGGACAGGGCTACGAGCAGTACTTC. Translated: CASKPGQGYEQYF.

The V call is TRBV10-3, the J call TRBJ2-7; TRBD2 might be the D (6 bases). V lost 4 bases and J lost 5, with 18 bases in between. This CDR3 region has 15 residues. The germline V gene encodes CDR1 ENHRY and CDR2 SYGVKD. This CDR3 reads CAISAAGLPRDEQYF. As DNA, the CDR3 is TGTGCCATCAGTGCCGCGGGACTCCCAAGGGACGAGCAGTACTTC.

In its sample, this clone was seen once. The chain links TRBV7-9 to TRBJ2-7; 8 nucleotides line up with TRBD1. V gave up 1 base and J gave up 3 bases; unmatched junction bases: 8. The CDR3 has 16 residues. Germline assignment: CDR1 SEHNR and CDR2 FQNEAQ (reference sequence). The CDR3, as DNA: TGTGCCAGCAGCTTAGTCGGACAGGGTGGTTTCTACGAGCAGTACTTC. Translating it yields CASSLVGQGGFYEQYF.

This clone was recorded once. V gene TRBV19 combines with J gene TRBJ1-2; D uncertain. This CDR3 has 14 amino acids. Germline-derived CDR1 and CDR2 are LNHDA and SQIVND (reference sequence). Between the trimmed V and J ends, which lost 3 bases and 2 bases, there was a span of 10 bases. CDR3 sequence reads: CASSMGRTNYGYTF. The CDR3 bases are TGTGCCAGTAGTATGGGCAGGACCAACTATGGCTACACCTTC. The entire variable domain, with the rest obtained from reference TRBV19 and TRBJ1-2, is as follows: DGGITQSPKYLFRKEGQNVTLSCEQNLNHDAMYWYRQDPGQGLRLIYYSQIVNDFQKGDIAEGYSVSREKKESFPLTVTSAQKNPTAFYLCASSMGRTNYGYTFGSGTRLTVV.

The chain has TRBV7-6 and TRBJ2-5, with D uncertain. This CDR3 is 15 amino acids long. V was cut by 5 bases and J by 5 bases, with 18 bases left in between. Germline CDR1 and CDR2: SGHVS and FNYEAQ. The CDR3 bases are TGTGCCAGCAGCCGCCGGACCCGGCCGGAGGAGACCCAGTACTTC. It codes for CASSRRTRPEETQYF.

The chain couples TRBV6-5 to TRBJ1-6; D gene uncertain. Trimming took 4 bases from V and 13 from J, leaving 14 bases between them. Germline V lookup: CDR1 MNHEY, CDR2 SVGAGI. The CDR3 has 13 residues. CDR3 nucleotide sequence: TGTGCCAGCAGTTTAAGACCAAGTCGGCCCCTCCACTTT. The encoded protein is CASSLRPSRPLHF.

The chain couples TRBV11-3 to TRBJ2-1, with 9 positions matching TRBD2. CDR1 SGHNT and CDR2 YENEEA come from the germline V gene. The CDR3 sequence is 15 residues long. The V and J ends lost 1 base and 6 bases, in that order; junction bases with no gene match: 4. The CDR3 region has the DNA TGTGCCAGCAGCTTAGGGCGGGGACTAGCCAATGAGCAGTTCTTC. Translated: CASSLGRGLANEQFF.

The V call is TRBV7-6, the J call TRBJ2-2; TRBD1 is a possible D gene (7 bases). V was clipped by 4 bases and J by 7 bases, with 13 bases between them. CDR1 is SGHVS, CDR2 FNYEAQ, per germline. This CDR3 spans 14 amino acids. CDR3 sequence (DNA): TGTGCCAGCAGCTCAACAGGGGAGGTCGGGGAGCTGTTTTTT. Translating gives CASSSTGEVGELFF.

This clone appeared a few times. The rearrangement links TRBV28 to TRBJ1-6, with D possibly being TRBD1 (5 bases). CDR3 length: 14 residues. Per the germline V gene, CDR1 is MDHEN and CDR2 is SYDVKM. V was shortened by 6 bases and J by 6 bases, with 12 bases between the two germline ends. CDR3 sequence: CASRVPGPNSPLHF. DNA of the CDR3: TGTGCCAGCAGGGTTCCGGGACCTAATTCACCCCTCCACTTT. The full variable domain, in which reference TRBV28 and TRBJ1-6 provide the parts outside the CDR3, is DVKVTQSSRYLVKRTGEKVFLECVQDMDHENMFWYRQDPGLGLRLIYFSYDVKMKEKGDIPEGYSVSREKKERFSLILESASTNQTSMYLCASRVPGPNSPLHFGNGTRLTVT.

This chain joins TRBV4-1 and TRBJ1-1; no firm D call. The CDR3 spans 14 residues. With 2 bases removed from V and 2 bases from J, the gap between germline ends came to 9 bases. The germline V gene encodes CDR1 MGHRA and CDR2 YSYEKL. The CDR3 nucleotides read TGCGCCAGCAGCCAATTGACAATTAACACTGAAGCTTTCTTT. Translating gives CASSQLTINTEAFF.

This chain connects TRBV14 to TRBJ2-1; TRBD2 aligns across 8 bases. The junction had 7 bases not matched to a gene; V was cut back by 2 bases and J by 4 bases. The CDR3 loop spans 16 amino acids. In germline, CDR1 is SGHDN, CDR2 FVKESK. The CDR3 region is CASSQTSGANYNEQFF. DNA of the CDR3: TGTGCCAGCAGCCAAACTAGCGGTGCTAATTACAATGAGCAGTTCTTC.

This clone was seen only once. The J gene is TRBJ2-5, the V gene TRBV18, with D perhaps matching TRBD1 (6 bases). This CDR3 is built from 13 residues. Germline CDR1 reads KGHSH; CDR2 reads LQKENI. Trimming removed 6 bases from V and 5 bases from J, with 13 bases in between. As DNA, the CDR3 is TGTGCCAGCTCCCGACAGGAGATTGAGACCCAGTACTTC. This translates into CASSRQEIETQYF.

The chain combines TRBV6-5 with TRBJ1-1; 7 nucleotides agree with TRBD1. The ends lost 5 bases at V and 5 bases at J; junction bases unmatched: 8. Germline CDR1 reads MNHEY; CDR2 reads SVGAGI. The CDR3 covers 14 residues. The CDR3 DNA sequence: TGTGCCAGCAGTCCTTACAGGGGTGGGACTGAAGCTTTCTTT. Protein product: CASSPYRGGTEAFF.

The J gene is TRBJ2-1, the V gene TRBV30; 9 bases fit TRBD2. V gave up 7 bases and J gave up 6 bases; unmatched junction bases: 13. This CDR3 region has 15 residues. Per the germline V gene, CDR1 is GTSNPN and CDR2 is SVGIG (reference sequence). The CDR3 nucleotides read TGTGCCTCAAGGGGGCGGGAGGGACATCGCAATGAGCAGTTCTTC. Encoded protein: CASRGREGHRNEQFF.

V and J are TRBV6-6 and TRBJ1-5; tentative D call: TRBD1 (6 bases). CDR1 is MNHNY, CDR2 SVGAGI, per germline (reference sequence). Deletions cut 8 bases from V and 2 bases from J, with 7 bases between. This CDR3 has 12 amino acids. CDR3 in DNA: TGTGCCAGCCGACAGGGCAATCAGCCCCAGCATTTT. This gives the protein CASRQGNQPQHF.

A single count supports this clone. The V and J genes are TRBV2 and TRBJ1-6; the match to TRBD1 covers 10 bases. Germline loops: CDR1 SNHLY, CDR2 FYNNEI. CDR3 length: 20 residues. J was trimmed by 3 bases and V by 5 bases; bases with no gene match: 16. The CDR3 sequence is CASSSPRGTGVALYNSPLHF. CDR3 nucleotides: TGTGCCAGCAGTTCCCCCCGCGGGACAGGGGTTGCTCTCTATAATTCACCCCTCCACTTT.